A selection of T cell receptor beta chains follows, all from one sample in a study of human T cells and chemical hapten exposure. MiXCR was run by TCRdb on the RACE reads, yielding one entry per CDR3 protein. This table has 80,000 to 100,000 distinct CDR3 sequences, under 9% appearing once. Sequenced material: whole blood, taken in connection with sensitization to the hapten diphenylcyclopropenone (DPC). The receptor source for this set is a woman in her 30s with alopecia areata. Some clones in this sample may be carry-over from other donors' samples. The CDR3 runs from the conserved cysteine through the conserved F or W. Fields, in order: V gene, J gene, CDR3 protein.

V gene: TRBV6-1; J gene: TRBJ1-1; CDR3 protein: CASSEDGGWPGEAFF
V gene: TRBV6-5; J gene: TRBJ2-1; CDR3 protein: CASSYAHEQFF
V gene: TRBV6-5; J gene: TRBJ1-6; CDR3 protein: CASSLSPSQGAGDSPLHF
V gene: TRBV12-3/TRBV12-4; J gene: TRBJ1-1; CDR3 protein: CASSQRTSGEAFF
V gene: TRBV5-1; J gene: TRBJ2-7; CDR3 protein: CASSSRDRGPYEQYF
V gene: TRBV5-1; J gene: TRBJ2-2; CDR3 protein: CASSFQGNGELFF
V gene: TRBV2; J gene: TRBJ2-7; CDR3 protein: CASIYTVFSYEQYF
V gene: TRBV2; J gene: TRBJ2-7; CDR3 protein: CASTGTGTGSQYF
V gene: TRBV29-1; J gene: TRBJ1-1; CDR3 protein: CSGQGNAEAFF
V gene: TRBV14; J gene: TRBJ1-1; CDR3 protein: CASSLRGAGTEAFF
V gene: TRBV7-3; J gene: TRBJ1-2; CDR3 protein: CASSYKNYGYTF
V gene: TRBV27; J gene: TRBJ2-3; CDR3 protein: CASSLDRGLRADTQYF
V gene: TRBV7-2; J gene: TRBJ2-3; CDR3 protein: CARTQSGADTQYF
V gene: TRBV20-1; J gene: TRBJ2-7; CDR3 protein: CSAGPDRGTPEQYF
V gene: TRBV25-1; J gene: TRBJ2-3; CDR3 protein: CASSEYNGGLATQYF
V gene: TRBV14; J gene: TRBJ2-1; CDR3 protein: CASSQGLLSSYNEQFF
V gene: TRBV3-1; J gene: TRBJ1-3; CDR3 protein: CASSLDSPPPRNTIYF
V gene: TRBV10-1; J gene: TRBJ2-3; CDR3 protein: CASSESGGGGDTQYF
V gene: TRBV5-4; J gene: TRBJ1-2; CDR3 protein: CASSRGGDGKNYGYTF
V gene: TRBV7-3; J gene: TRBJ2-1; CDR3 protein: CASSSFGEGGGAGYLHEQFF
V gene: TRBV18; J gene: TRBJ1-4; CDR3 protein: CASSPGSTNEKLFF
V gene: TRBV7-7; J gene: TRBJ2-3; CDR3 protein: CASSLGSGTGGTDTQYF
V gene: TRBV5-5; J gene: TRBJ1-2; CDR3 protein: CASSLFYQVDYGYTF
V gene: TRBV20-1; J gene: TRBJ1-1; CDR3 protein: CSASGGWITEAFF
V gene: TRBV5-1; J gene: TRBJ2-7; CDR3 protein: CASSSPGGNEQYF
V gene: TRBV6-6; J gene: TRBJ2-7; CDR3 protein: CASSLTGQSYEQYF
V gene: TRBV12-3/TRBV12-4; J gene: TRBJ1-5; CDR3 protein: CASSFGAAGTSNQPQHF
V gene: TRBV3-1; J gene: TRBJ2-2; CDR3 protein: CASSQDRVAGELFF
V gene: TRBV5-1; J gene: TRBJ1-5; CDR3 protein: CASSPEGGNQPQHF
V gene: TRBV12-3/TRBV12-4; J gene: TRBJ1-3; CDR3 protein: CASSLKGTGNTIYF
V gene: TRBV6-1; J gene: TRBJ1-4; CDR3 protein: CASSETGSRATNEKLFF
V gene: TRBV20-1; J gene: TRBJ2-3; CDR3 protein: CSVAGGTDTQYF
V gene: TRBV2; J gene: TRBJ2-3; CDR3 protein: CASSGSLRGCADTQYF
V gene: TRBV10-3; J gene: TRBJ1-1; CDR3 protein: CAISGSRGDTEAFF
V gene: TRBV20-1; J gene: TRBJ2-7; CDR3 protein: CSARDRLAGNYEQYF
V gene: TRBV9; J gene: TRBJ1-2; CDR3 protein: CASSVGSRSRYGYTF
V gene: TRBV12-3/TRBV12-4; J gene: TRBJ1-6; CDR3 protein: CASSPGGYNSPLHF
V gene: TRBV20-1; J gene: TRBJ2-2; CDR3 protein: CSARVDSFNTGELFF
V gene: TRBV5-1; J gene: TRBJ1-2; CDR3 protein: CASSRRDRGRFNYGYTF
V gene: TRBV29-1; J gene: TRBJ2-3; CDR3 protein: CSAFQTIADRSTDTQYF
V gene: TRBV7-9; J gene: TRBJ1-2; CDR3 protein: CASSLGGTGGTLNYGYTF
V gene: TRBV7-2; J gene: TRBJ2-7; CDR3 protein: CASSLGYNSYEQYF
V gene: TRBV7-3; J gene: TRBJ2-3; CDR3 protein: CASSKTGSFTDTQYF